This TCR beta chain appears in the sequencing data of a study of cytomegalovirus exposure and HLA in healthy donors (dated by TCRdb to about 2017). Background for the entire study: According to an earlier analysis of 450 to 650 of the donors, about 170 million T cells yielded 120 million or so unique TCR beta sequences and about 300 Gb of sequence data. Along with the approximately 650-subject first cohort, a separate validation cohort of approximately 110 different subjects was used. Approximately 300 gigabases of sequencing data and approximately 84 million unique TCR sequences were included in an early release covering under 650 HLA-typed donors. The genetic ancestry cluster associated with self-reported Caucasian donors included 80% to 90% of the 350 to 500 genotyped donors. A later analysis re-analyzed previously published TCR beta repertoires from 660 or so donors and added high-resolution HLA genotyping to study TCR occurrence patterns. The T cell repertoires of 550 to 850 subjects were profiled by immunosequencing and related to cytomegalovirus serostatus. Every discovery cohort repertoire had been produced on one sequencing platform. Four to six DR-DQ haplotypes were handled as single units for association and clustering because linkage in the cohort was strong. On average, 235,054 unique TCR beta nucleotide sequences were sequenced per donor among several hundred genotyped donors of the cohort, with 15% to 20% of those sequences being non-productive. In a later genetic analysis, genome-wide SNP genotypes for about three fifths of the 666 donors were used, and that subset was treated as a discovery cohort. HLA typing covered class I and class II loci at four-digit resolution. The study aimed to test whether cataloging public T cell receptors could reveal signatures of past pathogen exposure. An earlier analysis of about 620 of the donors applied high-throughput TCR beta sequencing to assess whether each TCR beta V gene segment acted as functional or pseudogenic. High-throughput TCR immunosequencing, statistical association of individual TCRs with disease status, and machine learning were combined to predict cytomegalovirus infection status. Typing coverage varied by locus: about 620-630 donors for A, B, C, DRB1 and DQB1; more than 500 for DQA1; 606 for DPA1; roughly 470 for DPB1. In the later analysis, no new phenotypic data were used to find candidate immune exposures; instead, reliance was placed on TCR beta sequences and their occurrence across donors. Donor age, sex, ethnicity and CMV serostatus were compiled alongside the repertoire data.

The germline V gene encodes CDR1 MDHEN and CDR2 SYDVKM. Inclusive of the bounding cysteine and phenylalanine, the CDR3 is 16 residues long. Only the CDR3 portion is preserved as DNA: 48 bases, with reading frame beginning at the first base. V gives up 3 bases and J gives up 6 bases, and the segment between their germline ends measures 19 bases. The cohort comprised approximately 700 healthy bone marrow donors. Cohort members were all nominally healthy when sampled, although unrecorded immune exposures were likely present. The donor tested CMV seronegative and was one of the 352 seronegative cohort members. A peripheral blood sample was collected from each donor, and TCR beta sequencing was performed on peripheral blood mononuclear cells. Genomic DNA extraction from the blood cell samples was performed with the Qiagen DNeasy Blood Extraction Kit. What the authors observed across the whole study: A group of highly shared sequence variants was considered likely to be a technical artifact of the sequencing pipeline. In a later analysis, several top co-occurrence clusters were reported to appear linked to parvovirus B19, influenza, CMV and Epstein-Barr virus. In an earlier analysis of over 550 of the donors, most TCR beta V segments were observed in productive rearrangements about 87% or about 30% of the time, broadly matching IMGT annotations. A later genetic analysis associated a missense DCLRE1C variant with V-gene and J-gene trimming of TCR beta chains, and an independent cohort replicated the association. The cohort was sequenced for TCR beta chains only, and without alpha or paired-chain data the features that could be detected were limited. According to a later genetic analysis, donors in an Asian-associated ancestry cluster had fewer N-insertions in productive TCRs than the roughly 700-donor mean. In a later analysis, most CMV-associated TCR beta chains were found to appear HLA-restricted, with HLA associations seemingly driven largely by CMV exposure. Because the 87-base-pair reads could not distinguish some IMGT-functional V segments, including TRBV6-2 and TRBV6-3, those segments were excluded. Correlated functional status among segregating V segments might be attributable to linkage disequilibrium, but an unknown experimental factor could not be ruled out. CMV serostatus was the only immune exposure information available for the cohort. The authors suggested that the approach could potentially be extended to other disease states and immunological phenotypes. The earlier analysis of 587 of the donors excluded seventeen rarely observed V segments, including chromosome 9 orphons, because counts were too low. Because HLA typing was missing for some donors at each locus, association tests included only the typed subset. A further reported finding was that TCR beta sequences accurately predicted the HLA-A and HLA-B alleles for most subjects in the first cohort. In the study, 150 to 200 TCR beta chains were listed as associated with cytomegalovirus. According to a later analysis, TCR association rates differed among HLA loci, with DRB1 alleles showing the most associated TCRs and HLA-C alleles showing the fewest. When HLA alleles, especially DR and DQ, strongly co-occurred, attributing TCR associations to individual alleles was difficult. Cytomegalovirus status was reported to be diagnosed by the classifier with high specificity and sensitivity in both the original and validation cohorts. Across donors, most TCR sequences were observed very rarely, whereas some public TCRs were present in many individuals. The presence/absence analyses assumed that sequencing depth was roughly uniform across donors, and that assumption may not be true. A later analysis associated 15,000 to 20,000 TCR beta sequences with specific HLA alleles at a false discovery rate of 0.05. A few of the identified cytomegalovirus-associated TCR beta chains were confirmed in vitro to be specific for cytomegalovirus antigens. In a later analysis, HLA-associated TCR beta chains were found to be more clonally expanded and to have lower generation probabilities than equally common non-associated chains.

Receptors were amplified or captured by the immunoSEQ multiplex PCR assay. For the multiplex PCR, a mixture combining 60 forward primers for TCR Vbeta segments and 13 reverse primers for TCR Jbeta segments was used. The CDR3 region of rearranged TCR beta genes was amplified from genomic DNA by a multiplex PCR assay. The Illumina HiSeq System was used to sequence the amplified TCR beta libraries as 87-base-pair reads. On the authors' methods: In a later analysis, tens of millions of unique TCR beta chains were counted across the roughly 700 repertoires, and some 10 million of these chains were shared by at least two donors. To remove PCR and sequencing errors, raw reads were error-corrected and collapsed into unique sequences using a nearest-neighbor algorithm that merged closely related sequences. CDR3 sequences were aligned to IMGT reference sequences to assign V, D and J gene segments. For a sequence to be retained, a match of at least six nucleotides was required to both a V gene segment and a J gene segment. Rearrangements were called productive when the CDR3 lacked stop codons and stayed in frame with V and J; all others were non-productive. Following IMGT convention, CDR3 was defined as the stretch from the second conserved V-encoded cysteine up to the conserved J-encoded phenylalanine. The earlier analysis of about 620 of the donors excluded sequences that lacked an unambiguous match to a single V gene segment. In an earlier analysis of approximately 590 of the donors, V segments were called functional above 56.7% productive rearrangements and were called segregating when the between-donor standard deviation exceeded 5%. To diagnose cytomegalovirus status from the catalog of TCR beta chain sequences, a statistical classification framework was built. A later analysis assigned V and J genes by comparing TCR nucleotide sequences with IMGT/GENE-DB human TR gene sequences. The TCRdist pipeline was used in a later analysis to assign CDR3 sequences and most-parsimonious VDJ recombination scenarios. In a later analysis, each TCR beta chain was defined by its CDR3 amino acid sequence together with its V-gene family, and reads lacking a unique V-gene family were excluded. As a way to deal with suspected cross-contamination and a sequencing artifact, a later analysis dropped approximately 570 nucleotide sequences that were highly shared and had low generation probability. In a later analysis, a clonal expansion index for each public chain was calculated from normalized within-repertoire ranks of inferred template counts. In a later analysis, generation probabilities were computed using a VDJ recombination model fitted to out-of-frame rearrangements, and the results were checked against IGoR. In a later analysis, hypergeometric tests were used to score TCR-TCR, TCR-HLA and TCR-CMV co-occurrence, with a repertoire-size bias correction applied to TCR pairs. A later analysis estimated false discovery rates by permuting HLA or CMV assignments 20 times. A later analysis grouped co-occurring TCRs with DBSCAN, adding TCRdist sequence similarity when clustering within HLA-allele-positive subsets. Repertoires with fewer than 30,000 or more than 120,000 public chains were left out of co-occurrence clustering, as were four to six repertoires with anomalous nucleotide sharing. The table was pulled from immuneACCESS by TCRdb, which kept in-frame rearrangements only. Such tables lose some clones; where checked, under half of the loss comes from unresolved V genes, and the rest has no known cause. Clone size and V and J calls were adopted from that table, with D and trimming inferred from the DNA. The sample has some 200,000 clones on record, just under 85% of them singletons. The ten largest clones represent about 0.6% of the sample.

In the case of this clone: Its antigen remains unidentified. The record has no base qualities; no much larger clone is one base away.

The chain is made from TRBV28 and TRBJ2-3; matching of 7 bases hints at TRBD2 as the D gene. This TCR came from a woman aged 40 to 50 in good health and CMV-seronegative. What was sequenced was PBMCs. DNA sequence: TGTGCCAGCAGTTTCGGGTCGGGGGGCAACACTGATACGCAGTATTTT. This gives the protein CASSFGSGGNTDTQYF.